The 32 T cell receptor beta chains listed next were all sequenced from one sample in a study of identical twins. TCRdb reanalysed the 5' RACE reads using MiXCR and keeps one entry per CDR3 protein. This repertoire shows some 1,600,000 distinct CDR3 sequences, less than 40% found once; its top ten account for about 0.25%. Sequenced input: cord blood. The receptors come from a newborn girl in good health.

The table lists this clonotype with a count of one. V usage is TRBV18 and J usage is TRBJ2-4, with 15 bases matching TRBD2. V lost 3 bases and J lost 6; bases outside the gene matches: 9. The CDR3 has 18 amino acids. CDR1 and CDR2 from the germline V gene are KGHSH and LQKENI. CDR3 in DNA: TGTGCCAGCTCACCGGACGGACTAGCGGGAGGGCCCGGAAACATTCAGTACTTC. Residues: CASSPDGLAGGPGNIQYF.

This clonotype was seen repeatedly, ten times or more. The chain employs TRBV14 and TRBJ2-3; maybe TRBD2 (6 bases). Germline CDR1 is SGHDN and CDR2 is FVKESK. CDR3 length: 12 residues. The ends were cut back, 1 base at V and 9 bases at J, with 8 bases in the middle. The CDR3 loop reads CASSQGRGTQYF. Written as DNA, the CDR3 is TGTGCCAGCAGCCAAGGTCGGGGGACGCAGTATTTT.

This clonotype was counted only a few times. The genes are TRBV29-1 and TRBJ2-7; 8 bases fit TRBD2. Per the germline V gene, CDR1 is SQVTM and CDR2 is ANQGSEA. The trim removed 4 bases at V and 4 bases at J, leaving 6 bases unmatched. The CDR3 extends over 13 amino acids. Here the CDR3 reads CSVGRGLAYEQYF. In DNA, the CDR3 is TGCAGCGTTGGACGAGGACTAGCTTACGAGCAGTACTTC.

This rearrangement joins TRBV21-1 to TRBJ2-7; the D segment call TRBD2 is taken from the table without a DNA check. TRBV21-1 is given as a pseudogene. The CDR3 is 15 residues long. CDR3 bases: TGTGCCAGCAGCAAAGTCAGAAGAGCGGCCTACGAGCAGTACTTC. It is translated as CASSKVRRAAYEQYF.

This chain joins TRBV20-1 and TRBJ2-7, with D perhaps matching TRBD1 or TRBD2 (5 bases each). This CDR3 is built from 15 residues. V lost 3 bases, J lost 7 bases, and 22 bases lay in between. The V gene's germline CDR1 is DFQATT and CDR2 SNEGSKA (reference sequence). CDR3 sequence: CSARGYGALRNEQYF. CDR3 in DNA: TGCAGTGCTAGGGGCTACGGGGCTCTACGCAATGAGCAGTACTTC.

This clonotype was seen a handful of times. The chain is built from TRBV6-2 or TRBV6-3 and TRBJ2-3, with TRBD2 identical over 13 bases. Germline assignment: CDR1 MNHEY and CDR2 SVGEGT. This CDR3 comprises 19 residues. V lost 0 bases and J lost 3; bases outside the gene matches: 9. The CDR3 protein is CASSYSIQLAGGQTDTQYF. CDR3 DNA: TGTGCCAGCAGTTACTCGATTCAACTAGCGGGGGGGCAAACAGATACGCAGTATTTT.

The rearrangement links TRBV5-1 to TRBJ2-1, with TRBD2 identical over 11 bases. Trimming at V came to 0 bases and at J to 0 bases, leaving 5 bases not matched to a gene. This CDR3 has 18 residues. The germline CDR1 and CDR2 sequences are SGHRS and YFSETQ. CDR3 protein: CASSLALAGGSSYNEQFF. CDR3 nucleotide sequence: TGCGCCAGCAGCTTGGCGCTAGCGGGGGGAAGCTCCTACAATGAGCAGTTCTTC.

The gene calls are TRBV6-6 and TRBJ1-1, with D possibly TRBD1 on 5 matching bases. Germline V gene sequence: CDR1 MNHNY, CDR2 SVGAGI (reference sequence). This CDR3 comprises 12 residues. V lost 2 bases and J lost 8, with 9 bases in between. CDR3: CASSYGGLEAFF. For the CDR3, the DNA is TGTGCCAGCAGTTACGGGGGACTAGAAGCTTTCTTT.

CDR3 nucleotides: TGCGCCAGCAGCTTGCACCCTGAAGAGACCCAGTACTTC. As protein: CASSLHPEETQYF. The chain employs TRBV5-1 and TRBJ2-5; D is ambiguous. The CDR3 contains 13 residues. V was trimmed by 1 base and J by 3 bases, leaving 7 bases between them. CDR1 is SGHRS and CDR2 is YFSETQ in the germline V gene.

The CDR3 here is CASSILPLVADTQYF. The CDR3 DNA reads TGTGCCAGTAGTATCCTACCTCTAGTCGCAGATACGCAGTATTTT. The chain couples TRBV19 to TRBJ2-3; D uncertain. V was trimmed by 3 bases and J by 4 bases, leaving 14 bases between them. The CDR3 contains 15 residues. Germline V gene data show CDR1 as LNHDA and CDR2 as SQIVND (reference sequence).

V and J are TRBV6-2 or TRBV6-3 and TRBJ2-3; possible D gene TRBD2, 5 bases. Germline V gives CDR1 MNHEY, CDR2 SVGEGT. CDR3 size: 14 residues. V dropped 8 bases and J dropped 2 bases, with 14 bases sitting between them. As DNA, the CDR3 is TGTGCCAGCTCGTACCACGACTACACAGATACGCAGTATTTT. Translated, it gives CASSYHDYTDTQYF.

J is TRBJ2-7 and V is TRBV6-1, with D maybe TRBD1 (6 bases). In germline, CDR1 is MNHNS, CDR2 SASEGT. Deletions cut 5 bases from V and 1 base from J, with 12 bases between. The CDR3 has 14 residues. The chain's CDR3 is CASSLKTGSYEQYF. The CDR3 region has the DNA TGTGCCAGCAGTTTAAAGACAGGTTCCTACGAGCAGTACTTC.

The gene calls are TRBV9 and TRBJ2-5, with 9 positions matching TRBD2. CDR1 is SGDLS and CDR2 is YYNGEE in the germline V gene. This CDR3 has 15 amino acids. Unmatched junction bases numbered 11, after V lost 0 bases and J lost 11 bases. This CDR3 is CASSVVAGEWGEQYF. The CDR3, as DNA: TGTGCCAGCAGCGTAGTAGCGGGAGAATGGGGTGAGCAGTACTTC.

This clonotype was found a few times. V is TRBV28 and J is TRBJ2-1; D ambiguous. Germline V gene sequence: CDR1 MDHEN, CDR2 SYDVKM. The CDR3 has 15 residues. V was cut by 5 bases and J by 7 bases, with 18 bases left in between. In DNA form, the CDR3 reads TGTGCCAGCAGTGAGCGTTATGGGATCCGTAATGAGCAGTTCTTC. This translates into CASSERYGIRNEQFF.

This chain connects TRBV7-2 to TRBJ2-1, with TRBD1 matching over 10 bases. The ends lost 5 bases at V and 6 bases at J; junction bases unmatched: 7. The CDR3 runs to 15 residues. Per germline, CDR1 SGHTA and CDR2 FQGNSA. In nucleotides, the CDR3 is TGTGCCAGCAGCCCCCCAAGGACAGGGGGCAATGAGCAGTTCTTC. Translating it yields CASSPPRTGGNEQFF.

The chain recombines TRBV6-5 with TRBJ2-6; no clear D. CDR1 and CDR2 (germline): MNHEY, SVGAGI. The V gene lost 2 bases and the J gene lost 0 bases, with 11 bases spanning the gap. The CDR3 runs to 17 residues. CDR3 amino acids: CASSYTLSISGANVLTF. The CDR3 coding sequence is TGTGCCAGCAGTTACACACTCTCGATCTCTGGGGCCAACGTCCTGACTTTC.

The V call is TRBV19, the J call TRBJ1-5; D remains unclear. This CDR3 spans 12 amino acids. Germline CDR1 reads LNHDA; CDR2 reads SQIVND (reference sequence). V dropped 8 bases and J dropped 4 bases, with 9 bases sitting between them. CDR3 coding DNA: TGTGCCAGTGCCTATTTGAATCAGCCCCAGCATTTT. Translated: CASAYLNQPQHF.

The chain combines TRBV3-1 with TRBJ2-3; 10 bases match TRBD2. The germline CDR1 and CDR2 sequences are LGHDT and YNNKEL (reference sequence). CDR3 length: 18 amino acids. With V trimmed by 0 bases and J by 2 bases, 8 bases remained unmatched. CDR3 sequence: CASSQDPLLAGATDTQYF. As DNA, the CDR3 is TGTGCCAGCAGCCAAGATCCCCTTCTAGCGGGGGCCACAGATACGCAGTATTTT.

About this clonotype: Sequence at one end of the junction differs from germline and may be a read error. The chain carries TRBV3-1 and TRBJ2-1; 14 positions match TRBD2. The CDR3 runs to 16 residues. In germline, CDR1 is LGHDT, CDR2 YNNKEL (reference sequence). DNA for the CDR3: TGTGCCAGCAGCCAGGGACTAGCGGGAGTCCGCAATGAGCACTTCTTC. Its translation: CASSQGLAGVRNEHFF.

The V call is TRBV2, the J call TRBJ2-3, with TRBD1 identical over 10 bases. The CDR3 extends over 14 amino acids. Germline CDR1 is SNHLY and CDR2 is FYNNEI. CDR3 DNA sequence: TGTGCACAAAGACAGGGGGCAAGAACAGATACGCAGTATTTT. It is translated as CAQRQGARTDTQYF.

This clonotype was picked up a small number of times. The chain joins TRBV29-1 to TRBJ2-6; D may correspond to TRBD1 or TRBD2 (5 bases each). Germline values: CDR1 SQVTM, CDR2 ANQGSEA. Trimming pared 6 bases from V and 4 bases from J, leaving 19 bases between. The CDR3 consists of 16 residues. CDR3 region: CSVSGWGASGANVLTF. CDR3 nucleotide sequence: TGCAGCGTGTCGGGATGGGGCGCATCCGGGGCCAACGTCCTGACTTTC.

Concerning this clonotype itself: A much larger clone lies one base from this, so it may be a read error. This chain uses TRBV5-1 with TRBJ2-1, with TRBD1 identical over 10 bases. There are 16 residues in the CDR3. The V gene's germline CDR1 is SGHRS and CDR2 YFSETQ. The CDR3 nucleotides read TGCGCCGGCAGCTTGGGTGACAGGGGGCCCTACAATGAGCAGTTCTTC. Protein: CAGSLGDRGPYNEQFF.

In regard to this clonotype: At one end, the junction sequence differs from germline, possibly due to a read error. The chain is built from TRBV12-3 or TRBV12-4 and TRBJ2-3; 7 bases agree with TRBD2. The CDR3 contains 16 residues. CDR3: CASSPRLVTSTDTEYF. For the CDR3, the DNA is TGTGCCAGCAGTCCCCGACTAGTGACTAGCACAGATACGGAGTATTTT.

This chain links TRBV20-1 with TRBJ2-7; D is possibly TRBD2 (6 bases). The germline CDR1 and CDR2 sequences are DFQATT and SNEGSKA (reference sequence). V lost 0 bases to trimming and J lost 2 bases, with 11 bases between them. This CDR3 region has 14 residues. The CDR3 loop reads CSARDYRTTYEQYF. The CDR3 DNA reads TGCAGTGCTAGAGATTACCGGACTACCTACGAGCAGTACTTC.

The chain couples TRBV28 to TRBJ2-1; 15 nucleotides line up with TRBD2. V lost 8 bases to trimming and J lost 2 bases; unmatched junction nucleotides: 10. Per the germline V gene, CDR1 is MDHEN and CDR2 is SYDVKM. The CDR3 runs 18 residues. CDR3 region: CASLRGLAGGHPYNEQFF. CDR3 coding DNA: TGTGCCAGCTTACGGGGACTAGCGGGAGGCCACCCCTACAATGAGCAGTTCTTC.

The rearrangement links TRBV5-6 to TRBJ1-2, with D tentatively TRBD1 (5 bases). Germline CDR1 SGHDT, CDR2 YYEEEE. The V end was cut by 0 bases, the J end by 4 bases, with 16 bases between. The CDR3 covers 16 residues. This CDR3 is CASSLGQGRSGYGYTF. The CDR3 DNA reads as TGTGCCAGCAGCTTGGGGCAGGGTAGGTCGGGCTATGGCTACACCTTC.

This clonotype was detected only once. J is TRBJ2-1 and V is TRBV20-1, with TRBD1 as a possible D gene (5 bases). Germline V lookup: CDR1 DFQATT, CDR2 SNEGSKA (reference sequence). V lost 0 bases, J lost 4 bases, and 13 bases lay in between. The CDR3 contains 15 residues. CDR3 DNA sequence: TGCAGTGCTAGAGATCCCTATGGACAATACAATGAGCAGTTCTTC. Its translation: CSARDPYGQYNEQFF.

The gene calls are TRBV28 and TRBJ1-2; D ambiguous. The V end lost 2 bases, the J end lost 7 bases, and 8 bases lay between the germline ends. The CDR3 is 12 residues long. CDR1 is MDHEN, CDR2 SYDVKM, per germline. In nucleotides, the CDR3 is TGTGCCAGCAGTTTACCTTTCGGTGGCTACACCTTC. It codes for CASSLPFGGYTF.

This clonotype was detected many times. The chain combines TRBV5-1 with TRBJ2-4; TRBD1 matches 7 bases. Matching the DNA end better, TRBJ2-7 makes the J call doubtful. Germline lookup yields CDR1 SGHRS and CDR2 YFSETQ. The CDR3 covers 13 residues. The CDR3 DNA sequence: TGCGCCAGCAGCTCAGACAGGGTCGGCGAGCAGTACTTC. This gives the protein CASSSDRVGEQYF.

Written as DNA, the CDR3 is TGTGCCATCAGTGAGACCCCAGGGGAGCCCCAGCATTTT. Protein: CAISETPGEPQHF. The chain links TRBV10-3 to TRBJ1-5; D is possibly TRBD1 (6 bases). This CDR3 comprises 13 residues. Trimming took 2 bases from V and 8 from J, leaving 10 bases between them. The germline V gene encodes CDR1 ENHRY and CDR2 SYGVKD.

The chain couples TRBV21-1 to TRBJ1-4; whether TRBD1, the table's D call, matches the DNA was not checked. TRBV21-1 counts as a pseudogene. The CDR3 totals 15 residues. CDR3 residues: CASSKRGTGYEKLFF. The CDR3 region has the DNA TGTGCCAGCAGCAAAAGGGGGACAGGGTATGAAAAACTGTTTTTT.

This chain uses TRBV24-1 with TRBJ2-7; no clear D. This CDR3 comprises 13 residues. The ends were cut back, 3 bases at V and 7 bases at J, with 12 bases in the middle. CDR1 and CDR2 from the germline V gene are KGHDR and SFDVKD. The CDR3: CATSDAPNNEQYF. DNA for the CDR3: TGTGCCACCAGTGATGCGCCGAACAATGAGCAGTACTTC.